This T cell receptor beta chain appears in the sequencing data of a study of cytomegalovirus exposure and HLA in healthy donors. General study results and limits: A later analysis showed that HLA-associated TCR beta chains had undergone more clonal expansion than equally common others.

Comment on this clone: The antigen is undetermined. The same CDR3 can be traced to other DNA sequences in this sample.

Primers included in the PCR were 60 Vbeta and 13 Jbeta primers. Method: immunoSEQ multiplex PCR; TCRdb's copy keeps in-frame clones and lacks some. Of around 150,000 clones listed, roughly 83% are singletons. Sequenced sample: PBMCs. This clonotype originated in a middle-aged man in good health and CMV-seropositive.

CDR3 sequence: CASSQERRSSYEQYF. The CDR3 DNA sequence: TGCGCCAGCAGCCAGGAGAGGAGGAGCTCCTACGAGCAGTACTTC. V is TRBV4-1 and J is TRBJ2-7; maybe TRBD2 (5 bases). Per the germline V gene, CDR1 is MGHRA and CDR2 is YSYEKL. The CDR3 covers 15 residues. With 3 bases removed from V and 0 bases from J, the gap between germline ends came to 12 bases.